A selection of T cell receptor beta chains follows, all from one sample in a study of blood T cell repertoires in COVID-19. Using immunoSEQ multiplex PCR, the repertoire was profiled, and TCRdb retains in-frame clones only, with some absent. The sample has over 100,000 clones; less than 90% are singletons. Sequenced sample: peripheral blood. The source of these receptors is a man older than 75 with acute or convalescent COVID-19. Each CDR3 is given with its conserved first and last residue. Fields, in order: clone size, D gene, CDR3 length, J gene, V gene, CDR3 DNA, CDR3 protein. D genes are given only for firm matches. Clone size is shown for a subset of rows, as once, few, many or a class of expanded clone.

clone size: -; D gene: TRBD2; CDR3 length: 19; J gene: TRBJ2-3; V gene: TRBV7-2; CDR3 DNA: TGTGCCAGCAGCTTTCTCTCTAGCGGGAGTATCTCAGTGACAGATACGCAGTATTTT; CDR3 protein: CASSFLSSGSISVTDTQYF
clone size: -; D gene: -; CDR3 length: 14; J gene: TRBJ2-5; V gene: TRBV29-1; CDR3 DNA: TGCAGCGTTGATCCCCGGCAGGGGGGAAAGACCCAGTACTTC; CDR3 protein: CSVDPRQGGKTQYF
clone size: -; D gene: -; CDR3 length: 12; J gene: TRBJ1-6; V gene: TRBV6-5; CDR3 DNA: TGTGCCAGCAGTCAAAATAATTCACCCCTCCACTTT; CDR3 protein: CASSQNNSPLHF
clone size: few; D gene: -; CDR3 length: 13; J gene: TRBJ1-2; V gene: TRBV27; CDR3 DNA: TGTGCCAGCAGTTTAGGCGGAACCCTTGTCTACACCTTC; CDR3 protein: CASSLGGTLVYTF
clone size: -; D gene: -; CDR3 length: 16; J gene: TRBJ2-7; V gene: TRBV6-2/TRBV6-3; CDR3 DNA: TGTGCCAGCAGTTACTCGGCGGGGGCCAACTCCTACGAGCAGTACTTC; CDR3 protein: CASSYSAGANSYEQYF
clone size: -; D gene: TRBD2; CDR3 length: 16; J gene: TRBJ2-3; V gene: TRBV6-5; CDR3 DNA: TGTGCCAGCAGTTCTCTAGCGGGGGGGCGCCCAGATACGCAGTATTTT; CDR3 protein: CASSSLAGGRPDTQYF
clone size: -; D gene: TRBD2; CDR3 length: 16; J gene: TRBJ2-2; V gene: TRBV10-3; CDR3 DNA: TGTGCCATCAGTGAGTCGAGGGGAGGGTGGCCCGGGGAGCTGTTTTTT; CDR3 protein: CAISESRGGWPGELFF
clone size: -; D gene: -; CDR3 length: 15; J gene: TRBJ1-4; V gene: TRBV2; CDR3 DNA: TGTGCCAGCAGTAAAGCCGGGACACTTAATGAAAAACTGTTTTTT; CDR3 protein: CASSKAGTLNEKLFF
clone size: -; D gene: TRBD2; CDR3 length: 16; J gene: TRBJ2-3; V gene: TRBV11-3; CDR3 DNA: TGTGCCAGCAGCTCTTCTAGCGGGAGGGGGGCAGATACGCAGTATTTT; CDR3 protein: CASSSSSGRGADTQYF
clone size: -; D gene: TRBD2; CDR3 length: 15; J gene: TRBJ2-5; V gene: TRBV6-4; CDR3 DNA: TGTGCCAGCAGTGGCCCAGGCGGGGGGAAAGAGACCCAGTACTTC; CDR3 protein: CASSGPGGGKETQYF
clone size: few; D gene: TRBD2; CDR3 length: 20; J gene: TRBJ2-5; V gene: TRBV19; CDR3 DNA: TGTGCCAGTAGTAGAGGCTTAGGGACTAGCGGGGGGATACGGAAAGAGACCCAGTACTTC; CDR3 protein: CASSRGLGTSGGIRKETQYF
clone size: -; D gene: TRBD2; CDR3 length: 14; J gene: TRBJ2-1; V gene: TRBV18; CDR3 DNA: TGTGCCAGCTCACACCGGACTAGCTGGGATGAGCAGTTCTTC; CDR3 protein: CASSHRTSWDEQFF
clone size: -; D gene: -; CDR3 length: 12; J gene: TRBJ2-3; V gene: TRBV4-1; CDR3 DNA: TGCGCCAGCAGCCATGGCCCAGATACGCAGTATTTT; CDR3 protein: CASSHGPDTQYF
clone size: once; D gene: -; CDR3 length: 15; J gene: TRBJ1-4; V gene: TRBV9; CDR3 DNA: TGTGCCAGCAGCGTAGTGGGGGCGCCCTCTGAAAAACTGTTTTTT; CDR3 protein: CASSVVGAPSEKLFF
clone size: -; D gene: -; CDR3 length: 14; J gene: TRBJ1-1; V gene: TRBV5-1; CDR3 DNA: TGCGCCAGCAGTTCCGGACAGTCGGGCACTGAAGCTTTCTTT; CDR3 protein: CASSSGQSGTEAFF
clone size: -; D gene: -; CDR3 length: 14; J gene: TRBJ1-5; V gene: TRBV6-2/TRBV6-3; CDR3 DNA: TGTGCCAGCAGCCCGGACAGCCCGCTCAATCCCCAGCATTTT; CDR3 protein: CASSPDSPLNPQHF
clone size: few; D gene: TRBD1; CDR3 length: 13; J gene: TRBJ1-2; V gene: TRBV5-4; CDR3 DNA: TGTGCCAGCCGGGACAGGGGGCAGTATGGCTACACCTTC; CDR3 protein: CASRDRGQYGYTF
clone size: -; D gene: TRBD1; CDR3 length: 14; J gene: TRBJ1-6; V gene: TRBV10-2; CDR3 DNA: TGCGCCAGCAGTGCCGGGACAGAGAATTCACCCCTCCACTTT; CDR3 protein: CASSAGTENSPLHF
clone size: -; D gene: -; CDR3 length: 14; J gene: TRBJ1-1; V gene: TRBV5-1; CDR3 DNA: TGCGCCAGCAGCTTGGGGCAGGAGAACACTGAAGCTTTCTTT; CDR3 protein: CASSLGQENTEAFF
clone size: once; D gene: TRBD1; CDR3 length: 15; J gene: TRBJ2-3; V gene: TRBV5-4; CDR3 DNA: TGTGCCAGCAGCGGGGGGGACAGGGGTGCAGATACGCAGTATTTT; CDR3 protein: CASSGGDRGADTQYF
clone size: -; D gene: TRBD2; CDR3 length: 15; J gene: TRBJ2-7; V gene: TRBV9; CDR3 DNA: TGTGCCAGCAGCGTATTTGAGACTAGCTTTTCCGAGCAGTACTTC; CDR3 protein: CASSVFETSFSEQYF
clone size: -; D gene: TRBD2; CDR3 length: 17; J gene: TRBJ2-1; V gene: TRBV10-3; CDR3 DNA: TGTGCCATCAGGGAGACTAGCGGGGGGCCTTCCTACAATGAGCAGTTCTTC; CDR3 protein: CAIRETSGGPSYNEQFF
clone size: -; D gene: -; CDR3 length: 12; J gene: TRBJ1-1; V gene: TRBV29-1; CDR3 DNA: TGCAGCGTTGACAGAGGGAACACTGAAGCTTTCTTT; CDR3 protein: CSVDRGNTEAFF
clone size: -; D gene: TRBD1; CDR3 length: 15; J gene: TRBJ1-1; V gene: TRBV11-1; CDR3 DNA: TGTGCCAGCAGCATCCAGGGGGCTGGCAGCACTGAAGCTTTCTTT; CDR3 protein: CASSIQGAGSTEAFF
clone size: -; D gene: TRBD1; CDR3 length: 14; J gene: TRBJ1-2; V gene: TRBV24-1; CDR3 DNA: TGTGCCACCAGTGATCCGGACAGGGACTATGGCTACACCTTC; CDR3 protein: CATSDPDRDYGYTF
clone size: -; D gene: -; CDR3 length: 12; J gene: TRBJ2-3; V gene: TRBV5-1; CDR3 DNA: TGCGCCAGCACCGGGGGTGTCGCTACGCAGTATTTT; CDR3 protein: CASTGGVATQYF
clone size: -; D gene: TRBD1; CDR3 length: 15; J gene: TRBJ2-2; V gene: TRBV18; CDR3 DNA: TGTGCCAGCTCATCCGAGACAGGGCTGGCCGGGGAGCTGTTTTTT; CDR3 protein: CASSSETGLAGELFF
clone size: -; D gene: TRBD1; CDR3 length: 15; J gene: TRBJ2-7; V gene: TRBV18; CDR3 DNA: TGTGCCAGCTCATCTCCGGGACAGGTGACCTACGAGCAGTACTTC; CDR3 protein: CASSSPGQVTYEQYF
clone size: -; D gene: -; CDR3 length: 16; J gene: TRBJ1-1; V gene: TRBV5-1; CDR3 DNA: TGCGCCAGCAGCTTGGCCCTTACAGGGTTGAACACTGAAGCTTTCTTT; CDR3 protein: CASSLALTGLNTEAFF
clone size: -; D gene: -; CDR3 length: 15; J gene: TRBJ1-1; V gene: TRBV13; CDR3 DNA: TGTGCCAGCAGCTTAAATCGACAGCAGAACACTGAAGCTTTCTTT; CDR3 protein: CASSLNRQQNTEAFF
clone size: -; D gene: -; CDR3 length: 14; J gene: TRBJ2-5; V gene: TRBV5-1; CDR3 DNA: TGCGCCAGCAGCTTGGGGGGGCCTTCAGAGACCCAGTACTTC; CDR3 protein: CASSLGGPSETQYF
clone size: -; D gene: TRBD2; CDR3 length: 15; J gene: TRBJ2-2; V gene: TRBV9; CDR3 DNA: TGTGCCAGCAACTCTCTAGCGGGGTACACCGGGGAGCTGTTTTTT; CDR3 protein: CASNSLAGYTGELFF
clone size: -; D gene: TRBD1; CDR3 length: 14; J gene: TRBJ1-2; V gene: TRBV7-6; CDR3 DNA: TGTGCCAGCAGCCCGGACAGGTTTAACTATGGCTACACCTTC; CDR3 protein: CASSPDRFNYGYTF
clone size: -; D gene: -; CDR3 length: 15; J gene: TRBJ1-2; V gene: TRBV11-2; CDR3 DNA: TGTGCCAGCAGCCCCCAAGGGGGGGTAGGCTATGGCTACACCTTC; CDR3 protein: CASSPQGGVGYGYTF
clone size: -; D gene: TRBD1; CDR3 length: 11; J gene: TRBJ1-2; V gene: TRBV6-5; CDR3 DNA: TGTGCCAGCAGACGACAGGGCGGCTACACCTTC; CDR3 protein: CASRRQGGYTF
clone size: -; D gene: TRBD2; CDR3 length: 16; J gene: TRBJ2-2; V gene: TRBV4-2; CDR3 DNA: TGTGCCAGCAGCCCCGTAGCGGGCCAGAACACCGGGGAGCTGTTTTTT; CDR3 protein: CASSPVAGQNTGELFF
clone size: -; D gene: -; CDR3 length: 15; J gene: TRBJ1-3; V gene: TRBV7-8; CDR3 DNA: TGTGCCAGCGGGAGAGGTTCCTACTCTGGAAACACCATATATTTT; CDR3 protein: CASGRGSYSGNTIYF